A selection of T cell receptor beta chains follows, all from one sample in a study of OX40 agonist ivuxolimab in advanced cancers. Method: immunoSEQ multiplex PCR; TCRdb's copy keeps in-frame clones and lacks some. The table lists more than 80,000 clones, approximately 88% of them singletons. The starting material was CD4+ or CD8+ T cells sorted from blood, obtained in a trial of the OX40 agonist ivuxolimab. The receptors stem from an adult with an advanced solid tumor such as melanoma, head and neck, liver or kidney cancer. Both conserved end residues are part of each CDR3. Each record gives: clone size, J gene, D gene, V gene, CDR3 protein, CDR3 DNA. D genes are given only for firm matches. Where a row states a size, it is once, few, many or the class of an expanded clone; other rows omit it.

abundance: .
j_gene: TRBJ1-1
d_gene: .
v_gene: TRBV6-4
CDR3aa: CASREGAGSLNTEAFF
CDR3nt: TGTGCCAGCAGGGAAGGTGCCGGGAGTTTGAACACTGAAGCTTTCTTT

abundance: once
j_gene: TRBJ2-7
d_gene: TRBD1
v_gene: TRBV20-1
CDR3aa: CRPGRGYEQYF
CDR3nt: TGCAGGCCGGGCAGGGGGTACGAGCAGTACTTC

abundance: .
j_gene: TRBJ1-4
d_gene: .
v_gene: TRBV19
CDR3aa: CASSIVGGEELGKLFF
CDR3nt: TGTGCCAGTAGTATAGTTGGAGGGGAAGAATTGGGAAAACTGTTTTTT

abundance: .
j_gene: TRBJ2-3
d_gene: .
v_gene: TRBV5-4
CDR3aa: CASSLQDGTDTQYF
CDR3nt: TGTGCCAGCAGCCTTCAGGATGGCACAGATACGCAGTATTTT

abundance: .
j_gene: TRBJ1-3
d_gene: .
v_gene: TRBV7-7
CDR3aa: CASSPGSFGGNTIYF
CDR3nt: TGTGCTAGCAGCCCCGGGAGTTTTGGGGGAAACACCATATATTTT

abundance: .
j_gene: TRBJ2-1
d_gene: TRBD2
v_gene: TRBV30
CDR3aa: CAWKKPGLAIYNEQFF
CDR3nt: TGTGCCTGGAAAAAACCGGGACTAGCTATCTACAATGAGCAGTTCTTC

abundance: .
j_gene: TRBJ1-5
d_gene: .
v_gene: TRBV2
CDR3aa: CASTLRGDSNQPQHF
CDR3nt: TGTGCCAGCACCCTAAGGGGGGATAGCAATCAGCCCCAGCATTTT

abundance: .
j_gene: TRBJ1-2
d_gene: .
v_gene: TRBV7-9
CDR3aa: CASSSTNRANYGYTF
CDR3nt: TGTGCCAGCAGCTCGACGAACAGAGCTAACTATGGCTACACCTTC

abundance: .
j_gene: TRBJ1-2
d_gene: .
v_gene: TRBV6-5
CDR3aa: CASSRDGRYGYTF
CDR3nt: TGTGCCAGCAGTCGGGACGGAAGATATGGCTACACCTTC

abundance: .
j_gene: TRBJ2-7
d_gene: TRBD2
v_gene: TRBV7-9
CDR3aa: CASSSPAGGAVYEQYF
CDR3nt: TGTGCCAGCAGCTCCCCAGCGGGGGGAGCGGTCTACGAGCAGTACTTC

abundance: few
j_gene: TRBJ2-1
d_gene: TRBD2
v_gene: TRBV5-5
CDR3aa: CASSLVLAGGWTSSYNEQFF
CDR3nt: TGTGCCAGCAGCTTAGTCCTAGCGGGGGGTTGGACGAGCTCCTACAATGAGCAGTTCTTC

abundance: once
j_gene: TRBJ1-5
d_gene: TRBD1
v_gene: TRBV19
CDR3aa: CASSTRQGYQPQHF
CDR3nt: TGTGCCAGTAGTACCCGACAGGGGTATCAGCCCCAGCATTTT

abundance: once
j_gene: TRBJ1-5
d_gene: .
v_gene: TRBV15
CDR3aa: CATSRDPPGHSNQPQHF
CDR3nt: TGTGCCACCAGCAGAGATCCCCCAGGACATAGCAATCAGCCCCAGCATTTT

abundance: .
j_gene: TRBJ1-2
d_gene: TRBD1
v_gene: TRBV4-3
CDR3aa: CASSQDTGGSYGYTF
CDR3nt: TGCGCCAGCAGCCAAGACACAGGGGGCAGCTATGGCTACACCTTC

abundance: .
j_gene: TRBJ2-1
d_gene: TRBD2
v_gene: TRBV7-3
CDR3aa: CASSSLAGGNEQFF
CDR3nt: TGTGCCAGCAGCTCCCTAGCGGGGGGAAATGAGCAGTTCTTC

abundance: .
j_gene: TRBJ2-7
d_gene: TRBD2
v_gene: TRBV4-1
CDR3aa: CASSQVRGGSIHEQYF
CDR3nt: TGCGCCAGCAGCCAAGTTCGAGGCGGGAGCATCCACGAGCAGTACTTC

abundance: .
j_gene: TRBJ1-5
d_gene: TRBD1
v_gene: TRBV7-9
CDR3aa: CASSPWTGSLGNQPQHF
CDR3nt: TGTGCCAGCAGCCCGTGGACAGGATCCTTGGGAAATCAGCCCCAGCATTTT

abundance: .
j_gene: TRBJ1-2
d_gene: .
v_gene: TRBV29-1
CDR3aa: CSARPENYGYTF
CDR3nt: TGCAGCGCAAGACCAGAGAACTATGGCTACACCTTC

abundance: .
j_gene: TRBJ1-1
d_gene: .
v_gene: TRBV28
CDR3aa: CASSGGALWYTEAFF
CDR3nt: TGTGCCAGCAGTGGGGGAGCACTTTGGTACACTGAAGCTTTCTTT

abundance: few
j_gene: TRBJ1-1
d_gene: TRBD1
v_gene: TRBV4-3
CDR3aa: CASSRQGMNTEAFF
CDR3nt: TGCGCCAGCAGTCGACAGGGCATGAACACTGAAGCTTTCTTT

abundance: .
j_gene: TRBJ1-1
d_gene: .
v_gene: TRBV11-1
CDR3aa: CASSLAGAGGTEAFF
CDR3nt: TGTGCCAGCAGCTTAGCAGGGGCTGGAGGCACTGAAGCTTTCTTT

abundance: once
j_gene: TRBJ1-2
d_gene: .
v_gene: TRBV30
CDR3aa: CAWSVGRGFVYTF
CDR3nt: TGTGCCTGGAGTGTGGGCAGGGGTTTTGTCTACACCTTC

abundance: .
j_gene: TRBJ1-4
d_gene: TRBD1
v_gene: TRBV19
CDR3aa: CASSQETGHTNEKLFF
CDR3nt: TGTGCCAGTAGCCAAGAGACAGGGCACACTAATGAAAAACTGTTTTTT

abundance: .
j_gene: TRBJ1-1
d_gene: .
v_gene: TRBV18
CDR3aa: CASSPEAPGVNTEAFF
CDR3nt: TGTGCCAGCTCACCAGAGGCTCCGGGGGTGAACACTGAAGCTTTCTTT

abundance: .
j_gene: TRBJ2-2
d_gene: .
v_gene: TRBV2
CDR3aa: CASSQQGRTGELFF
CDR3nt: TGTGCCAGCAGTCAGCAGGGGAGAACCGGGGAGCTGTTTTTT

abundance: .
j_gene: TRBJ1-2
d_gene: .
v_gene: TRBV6-1
CDR3aa: CASSEREGLRGAF
CDR3nt: TGTGCCAGCAGTGAACGAGAAGGGCTTAGGGGGGCCTTC

abundance: .
j_gene: TRBJ2-4
d_gene: TRBD2
v_gene: TRBV28
CDR3aa: CASSSPASGSINIQYF
CDR3nt: TGTGCCAGCAGTTCCCCGGCTAGCGGGAGTATAAACATTCAGTACTTC

abundance: once
j_gene: TRBJ1-5
d_gene: .
v_gene: TRBV6-5
CDR3aa: CASSPRGEGNQPQHF
CDR3nt: TGTGCCAGCAGTCCTAGGGGTGAGGGCAATCAGCCCCAGCATTTT

abundance: .
j_gene: TRBJ2-1
d_gene: .
v_gene: TRBV27
CDR3aa: CASSSPATTNSNEQFF
CDR3nt: TGTGCCAGCAGCTCCCCGGCGACAACCAACAGCAATGAGCAGTTCTTC

abundance: .
j_gene: TRBJ1-1
d_gene: .
v_gene: TRBV9
CDR3aa: CASSVRAGDTEAFF
CDR3nt: TGTGCCAGCAGCGTACGGGCGGGGGACACTGAAGCTTTCTTT

abundance: .
j_gene: TRBJ2-3
d_gene: TRBD1
v_gene: TRBV28
CDR3aa: CASSRNPQGALVTDTQYF
CDR3nt: TGTGCCAGCAGCCGAAACCCACAGGGGGCGTTGGTCACAGATACGCAGTATTTT

abundance: few
j_gene: TRBJ2-1
d_gene: .
v_gene: TRBV18
CDR3aa: CASSPRNEQFF
CDR3nt: TGTGCCAGCTCACCACGGAATGAGCAGTTCTTC

abundance: .
j_gene: TRBJ1-1
d_gene: .
v_gene: TRBV5-4
CDR3aa: CASSPIGGGDTEAFF
CDR3nt: TGTGCCAGCAGCCCGATAGGGGGAGGGGACACTGAAGCTTTCTTT

abundance: .
j_gene: TRBJ2-5
d_gene: .
v_gene: TRBV27
CDR3aa: CASRKYGQQETQYF
CDR3nt: TGTGCCAGCAGGAAATATGGACAGCAAGAGACCCAGTACTTC

abundance: .
j_gene: TRBJ2-2
d_gene: .
v_gene: TRBV27
CDR3aa: CASSGGRGGELFF
CDR3nt: TGTGCCAGCAGCGGGGGGCGCGGCGGGGAGCTGTTTTTT

abundance: .
j_gene: TRBJ1-6
d_gene: .
v_gene: TRBV5-3
CDR3aa: CARSRTGTRVYNSPLHF
CDR3nt: TGTGCCAGAAGCCGCACCGGGACAAGAGTTTATAATTCACCCCTCCACTTT

abundance: .
j_gene: TRBJ2-7
d_gene: TRBD1
v_gene: TRBV5-4
CDR3aa: CASSLGTDRVSEQYF
CDR3nt: TGTGCCAGCAGCCTGGGCACGGACAGGGTTTCCGAGCAGTACTTC

abundance: .
j_gene: TRBJ2-2
d_gene: TRBD1
v_gene: TRBV19
CDR3aa: CASSDRVNTGELFF
CDR3nt: TGTGCCAGTAGCGACAGGGTGAACACCGGGGAGCTGTTTTTT

abundance: .
j_gene: TRBJ1-1
d_gene: .
v_gene: TRBV6-4
CDR3aa: CASTPSQGNTEAFF
CDR3nt: TGTGCCAGCACACCTAGTCAGGGGAACACTGAAGCTTTCTTT

abundance: .
j_gene: TRBJ2-5
d_gene: .
v_gene: TRBV29-1
CDR3aa: CSVDPGTTGETQYF
CDR3nt: TGCAGCGTTGACCCCGGGACCACGGGGGAGACCCAGTACTTC

abundance: .
j_gene: TRBJ2-3
d_gene: .
v_gene: TRBV5-6
CDR3aa: CASSLRPGTSTDTQYF
CDR3nt: TGTGCCAGCAGCTTGCGTCCCGGAACTAGCACAGATACGCAGTATTTT

abundance: .
j_gene: TRBJ1-4
d_gene: .
v_gene: TRBV15
CDR3aa: CATSREAGSNEKLFF
CDR3nt: TGTGCCACCAGCAGAGAAGCGGGTTCCAATGAAAAACTGTTTTTT

abundance: .
j_gene: TRBJ1-1
d_gene: TRBD1
v_gene: TRBV28
CDR3aa: CASSTSYRGYTEAFF
CDR3nt: TGTGCCAGCAGTACAAGCTACAGGGGGTACACTGAAGCTTTCTTT

abundance: once
j_gene: TRBJ2-1
d_gene: .
v_gene: TRBV5-1
CDR3aa: CASSLGSGTGINEQFF
CDR3nt: TGCGCCAGCAGCTTGGGTTCGGGCACGGGGATTAATGAGCAGTTCTTC

abundance: .
j_gene: TRBJ2-1
d_gene: TRBD2
v_gene: TRBV6-1
CDR3aa: CASSEAPSGVVSYNEQFF
CDR3nt: TGTGCCAGCAGTGAAGCCCCTAGCGGGGTAGTATCCTACAATGAGCAGTTCTTC

abundance: .
j_gene: TRBJ2-2
d_gene: TRBD2
v_gene: TRBV7-2
CDR3aa: CASSPEGGLVSGELFF
CDR3nt: TGTGCCAGCAGCCCAGAAGGGGGACTAGTTTCCGGGGAGCTGTTTTTT

abundance: .
j_gene: TRBJ2-1
d_gene: TRBD1
v_gene: TRBV5-1
CDR3aa: CASSFGGQGWGNEQFF
CDR3nt: TGCGCCAGCAGTTTTGGGGGACAGGGGTGGGGCAATGAGCAGTTCTTC

abundance: .
j_gene: TRBJ2-3
d_gene: .
v_gene: TRBV6-1
CDR3aa: CASIPLFSDTQYF
CDR3nt: TGTGCCAGCATACCCCTCTTCTCAGATACGCAGTATTTT

abundance: few
j_gene: TRBJ1-5
d_gene: .
v_gene: TRBV4-2
CDR3aa: CASSGVGSSNQPQHF
CDR3nt: TGTGCCAGCAGTGGGGTAGGGAGCAGCAATCAGCCCCAGCATTTT

abundance: once
j_gene: TRBJ1-1
d_gene: TRBD1
v_gene: TRBV7-6
CDR3aa: CASSLANRGGGNTEAFF
CDR3nt: TGTGCCAGCAGCTTAGCGAACAGGGGTGGGGGGAACACTGAAGCTTTCTTT

abundance: .
j_gene: TRBJ1-1
d_gene: .
v_gene: TRBV7-9
CDR3aa: CASSLSGPAPKTFF
CDR3nt: TGTGCCAGCAGTTTATCCGGCCCCGCCCCGAAAACTTTCTTT

abundance: .
j_gene: TRBJ2-7
d_gene: .
v_gene: TRBV28
CDR3aa: CASTSRGGDEQYF
CDR3nt: TGTGCCAGTACTTCGCGGGGAGGCGACGAGCAGTACTTC

abundance: .
j_gene: TRBJ1-1
d_gene: .
v_gene: TRBV28
CDR3aa: CASSIPPGASDTEAFF
CDR3nt: TGTGCCAGCAGTATTCCTCCCGGGGCGAGTGACACTGAAGCTTTCTTT

abundance: .
j_gene: TRBJ2-4
d_gene: .
v_gene: TRBV6-6
CDR3aa: CASSRGRNLAKNIQYF
CDR3nt: TGTGCCAGCAGCCGTGGGCGGAATCTAGCCAAAAACATTCAGTACTTC

abundance: .
j_gene: TRBJ2-3
d_gene: TRBD1
v_gene: TRBV7-2
CDR3aa: CASSQQGLDTQYF
CDR3nt: TGTGCCAGCAGCCAACAGGGGTTGGATACGCAGTATTTT